A single sample is the source of the 10 T cell receptor beta chains below, sequenced in a study of response to subunit inactivated influenza vaccine. TCRdb fed the RT-PCR reads into MiXCR, producing one record per CDR3 protein. The sample holds approximately 530,000 distinct CDR3 sequences, approximately 7.8% seen once. The sequencing here drew on PBMCs from blood, taken 23 to 25 months after vaccination. These receptors originate from a man aged 45 to 70 who received an inactivated influenza vaccine.

This clonotype was counted only a few times. The chain joins TRBV7-9 to TRBJ2-2; either TRBD1 or TRBD2 may supply D (5 bases each). V lost 4 bases and J 4 bases, leaving 10 bases between the germline ends. The CDR3 spans 14 residues. In germline, CDR1 is SEHNR, CDR2 FQNEAQ (reference sequence). CDR3 coding DNA: TGTGCCAGCAGCTGGGGCCGGGGCACCGGGGAGCTGTTTTTT. This encodes CASSWGRGTGELFF.

This sequence joins TRBV18 and TRBJ2-7, with D possibly matching TRBD1 (5 bases). Germline V gives CDR1 KGHSH, CDR2 LQKENI. The CDR3 length is 12 residues. The V gene lost 3 bases and the J gene lost 10 bases, with 13 bases spanning the gap. CDR3: CASSPSQGLQYF. CDR3 bases: TGTGCCAGCTCACCGTCCCAGGGTCTTCAGTACTTC.

The chain uses TRBV20-1 and TRBJ2-4, with 9 bases fitting TRBD2. The CDR3 loop spans 18 amino acids. V was pared by 0 bases and J by 1 base, with 10 bases of the junction left unmatched. The germline gives CDR1 DFQATT, CDR2 SNEGSKA (reference sequence). DNA of the CDR3: TGCAGTGCTAGAGATCTCGGGCTAGCGGGGAAGGCCAAAAACATTCAGTACTTC. This translates into CSARDLGLAGKAKNIQYF.

In this sample, this clonotype turned up a few times. V gene TRBV6-5 combines with J gene TRBJ2-6, with D possibly matching TRBD1 (6 bases). There are 15 residues in the CDR3. V was clipped by 4 bases and J by 2 bases, with 9 bases between them. The V gene's germline CDR1 is MNHEY and CDR2 SVGAGI. DNA for the CDR3: TGTGCCAGCAGTTCCCCAGGGGCTGGGGCCAACGTCCTGACTTTC. Residues: CASSSPGAGANVLTF.

This clonotype was recorded many times. V gene TRBV28 combines with J gene TRBJ1-5, with D perhaps matching TRBD1 (5 bases). Trimming shortened V by 6 bases and J by 7 bases, and 22 bases separated the two germline ends. This CDR3 region has 16 residues. CDR1 is MDHEN, CDR2 SYDVKM, per germline. For the CDR3, the DNA is TGTGCCAGCAGCACCCCGCCGTCTCGGGGACGCCAGCCCCAGCATTTT. Amino acid sequence: CASSTPPSRGRQPQHF.

This clonotype was seen many times. The gene calls are TRBV12-3 or TRBV12-4 and TRBJ1-1; D uncertain. With 6 bases removed from V and 1 base from J, the gap between germline ends came to 9 bases. This CDR3 spans 13 amino acids. The CDR3 nucleotides read TGTGCCAGCAGAGTCCCGCGGAACACTGAAGCTTTCTTT. It yields the protein CASRVPRNTEAFF.

The chain uses TRBV5-8 and TRBJ2-1, with D hard to call. Germline values: CDR1 SGHTS, CDR2 YDEGEE. V was cut by 0 bases and J by 8 bases, with 15 bases left in between. The CDR3 spans 15 residues. This CDR3 reads CASSLAGRLGHEQFF. The CDR3 DNA sequence: TGTGCCAGCAGCTTGGCCGGCCGCCTTGGGCATGAGCAGTTCTTC.

This chain joins TRBV12-2 and TRBJ1-5; the DNA was not used to check the table's D call, TRBD1. TRBV12-2 is noted as a pseudogene. The CDR3 length is 15 residues. The CDR3 DNA reads TGTGCAAGTCGGAGACTGGGCCAGGAGGATCAGCCCCAGCATTTT. As protein: CASRRLGQEDQPQHF.

This clonotype was detected a few times. The chain is built from TRBV11-1 and TRBJ2-5; no definite D call. Germline CDR1 and CDR2: SGHAT and FQDESV (reference sequence). CDR3 length: 14 residues. V was pared by 1 base and J by 4 bases, with 10 bases between. The CDR3 spells CASSLDPRRETQYF. For the CDR3, the DNA is TGTGCCAGCAGCTTAGACCCAAGGCGAGAGACCCAGTACTTC.

Many counts were recorded for this clonotype. This chain uses TRBV27 with TRBJ1-1; TRBD1 agrees at 7 bases. The CDR3 contains 15 residues. Per the germline V gene, CDR1 is MNHEY and CDR2 is SMNVEV (reference sequence). The V and J ends lost 4 bases and 0 bases, in that order; junction bases with no gene match: 5. CDR3 DNA sequence: TGTGCCAGCAGTTCCGACAGGGTAGTGAACACTGAAGCTTTCTTT. Protein: CASSSDRVVNTEAFF.